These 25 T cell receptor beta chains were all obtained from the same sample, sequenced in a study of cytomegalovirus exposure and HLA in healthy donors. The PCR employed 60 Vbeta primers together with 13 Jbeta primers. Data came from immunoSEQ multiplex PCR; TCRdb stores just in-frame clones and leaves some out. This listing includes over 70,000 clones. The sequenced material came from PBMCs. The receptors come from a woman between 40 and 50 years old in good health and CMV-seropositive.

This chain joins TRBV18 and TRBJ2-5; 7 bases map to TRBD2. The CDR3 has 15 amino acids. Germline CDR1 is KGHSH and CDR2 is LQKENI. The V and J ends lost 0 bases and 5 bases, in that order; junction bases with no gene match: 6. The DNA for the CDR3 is TGTGCCAGCTCACCACCGAGCGGGGCAGAGGAGACCCAGTACTTC. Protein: CASSPPSGAEETQYF. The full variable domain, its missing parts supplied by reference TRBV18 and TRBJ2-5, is NAGVMQNPRHLVRRRGQEARLRCSPMKGHSHVYWYRQLPEEGLKFMVYLQKENIIDESGMPKERFSAEFPKEGPSILRIQQVVRGDSAAYFCASSPPSGAEETQYFGPGTRLLVL.

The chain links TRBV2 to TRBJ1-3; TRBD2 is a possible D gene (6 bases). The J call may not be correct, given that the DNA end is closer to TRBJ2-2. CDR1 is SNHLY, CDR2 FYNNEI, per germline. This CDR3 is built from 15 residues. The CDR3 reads CASSFTSLNTGELFF. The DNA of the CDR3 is TGTGCCAGCAGTTTTACTAGCCTGAACACCGGGGAGCTGTTTTTT.

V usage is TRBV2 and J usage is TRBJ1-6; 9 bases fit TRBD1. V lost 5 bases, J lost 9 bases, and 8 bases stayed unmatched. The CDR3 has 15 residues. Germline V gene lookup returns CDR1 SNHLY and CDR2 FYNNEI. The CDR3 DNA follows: TGTGCCAGCAGTCAACAGGGGGCCAGGGGTTCACCCCTCCACTTT. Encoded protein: CASSQQGARGSPLHF. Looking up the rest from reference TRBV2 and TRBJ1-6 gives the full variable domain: EPEVTQTPSHQVTQMGQEVILRCVPISNHLYFYWYRQILGQKVEFLVSFYNNEISEKSEIFDDQFSVERPDGSNFTLKIRSTKLEDSAMYFCASSQQGARGSPLHFGNGTRLTVT.

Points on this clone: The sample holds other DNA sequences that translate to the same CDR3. The CDR3 protein is CASSRRLAGSYEQYF. In nucleotides, the CDR3 is TGTGCCAGCAGTCGCCGACTAGCGGGATCCTACGAGCAGTACTTC. This chain connects TRBV28 to TRBJ2-7; 11 bases are a match to TRBD2. The CDR3 has 15 amino acids. Germline loops: CDR1 MDHEN, CDR2 SYDVKM. The V gene end was trimmed by 5 bases and the J gene end by 1 base; junction bases not matched to a gene: 4.

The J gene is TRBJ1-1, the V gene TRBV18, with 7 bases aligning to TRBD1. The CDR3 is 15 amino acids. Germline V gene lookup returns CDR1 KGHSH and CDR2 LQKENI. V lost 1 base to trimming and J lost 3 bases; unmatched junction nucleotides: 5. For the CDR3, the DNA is TGTGCCAGCTCACCACGGGACAGTCTTGACACTGAAGCTTTCTTT. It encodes CASSPRDSLDTEAFF.

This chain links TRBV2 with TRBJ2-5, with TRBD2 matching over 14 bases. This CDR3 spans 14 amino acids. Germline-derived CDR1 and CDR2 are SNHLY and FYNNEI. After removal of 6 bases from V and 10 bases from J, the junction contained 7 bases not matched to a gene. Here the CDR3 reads CASRTSGGGQDQYF. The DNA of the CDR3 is TGTGCCAGCAGGACTAGCGGGGGGGGGCAGGACCAGTACTTC.

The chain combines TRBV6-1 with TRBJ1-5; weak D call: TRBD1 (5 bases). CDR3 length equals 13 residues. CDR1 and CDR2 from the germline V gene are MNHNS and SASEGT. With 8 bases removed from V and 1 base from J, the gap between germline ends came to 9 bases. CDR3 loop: CASGGGSNQPQHF. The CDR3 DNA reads TGTGCCAGCGGGGGAGGGAGCAATCAGCCCCAGCATTTT.

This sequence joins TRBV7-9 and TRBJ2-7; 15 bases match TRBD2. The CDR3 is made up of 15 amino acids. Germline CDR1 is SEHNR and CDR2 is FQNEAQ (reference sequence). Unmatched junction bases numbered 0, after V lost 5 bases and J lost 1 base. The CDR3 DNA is TGTGCCAGCAGCGGGACTAGCGGGAGGTCCTACGAGCAGTACTTC. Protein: CASSGTSGRSYEQYF. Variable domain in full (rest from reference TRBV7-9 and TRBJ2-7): DTGVSQNPRHKITKRGQNVTFRCDPISEHNRLYWYRQTLGQGPEFLTYFQNEAQLEKSRLLSDRFSAERPKGSFSTLEIQRTEQGDSAMYLCASSGTSGRSYEQYFGPGTRLTVT.

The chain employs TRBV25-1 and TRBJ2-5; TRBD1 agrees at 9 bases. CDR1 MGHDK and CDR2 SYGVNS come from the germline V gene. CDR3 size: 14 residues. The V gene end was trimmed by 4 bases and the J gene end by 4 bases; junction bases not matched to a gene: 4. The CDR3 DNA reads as TGTGCCAGCAGTGGGGACAGGGAGGTAGAGACCCAGTACTTC. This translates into CASSGDREVETQYF. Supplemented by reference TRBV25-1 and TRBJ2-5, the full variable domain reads EADIYQTPRYLVIGTGKKITLECSQTMGHDKMYWYQQDPGMELHLIHYSYGVNSTEKGDLSSESTVSRIRTEHFPLTLESARPSHTSQYLCASSGDREVETQYFGPGTRLLVL.

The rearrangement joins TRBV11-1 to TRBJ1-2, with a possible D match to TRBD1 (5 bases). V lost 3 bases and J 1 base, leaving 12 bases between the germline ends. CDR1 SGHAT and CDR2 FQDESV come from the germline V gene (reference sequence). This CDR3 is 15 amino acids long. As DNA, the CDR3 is TGTGCCAGCAGCTTTCTGGGGCGCGATAACTATGGCTACACCTTC. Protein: CASSFLGRDNYGYTF.

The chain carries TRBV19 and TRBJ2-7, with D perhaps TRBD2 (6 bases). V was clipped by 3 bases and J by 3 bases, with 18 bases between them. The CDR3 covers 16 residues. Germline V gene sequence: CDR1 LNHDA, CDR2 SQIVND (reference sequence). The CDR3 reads CASSMVTGGLLYEQYF. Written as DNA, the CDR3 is TGTGCCAGTAGTATGGTAACCGGGGGTCTCCTCTACGAGCAGTACTTC.

The CDR3 nucleotides are TGTGCCAGCAGCTTATCAGGGGGCAATAATTCACCCCTCCACTTT. Encoded protein: CASSLSGGNNSPLHF. The J gene is TRBJ1-6, the V gene TRBV7-2, with 8 bases identical to TRBD1. The length of the CDR3 is 15 residues. In germline, CDR1 is SGHTA, CDR2 FQGNSA. V dropped 2 bases and J dropped 5; count of bases not matched to a gene: 2.

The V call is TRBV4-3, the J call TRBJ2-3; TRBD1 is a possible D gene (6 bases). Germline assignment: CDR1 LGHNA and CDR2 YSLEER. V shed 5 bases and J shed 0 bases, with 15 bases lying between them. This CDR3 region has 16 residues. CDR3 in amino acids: CASSFRQEVSTDTQYF. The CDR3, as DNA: TGCGCCAGCAGCTTCAGACAGGAGGTTAGCACAGATACGCAGTATTTT.

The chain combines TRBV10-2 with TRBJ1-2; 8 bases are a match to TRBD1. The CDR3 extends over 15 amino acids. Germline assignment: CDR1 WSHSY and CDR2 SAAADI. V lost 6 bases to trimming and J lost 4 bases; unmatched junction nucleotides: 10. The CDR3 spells CASSLSRQGIYGYTF. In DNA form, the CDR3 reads TGCGCCAGCAGCTTGTCCCGACAGGGGATCTATGGCTACACCTTC.

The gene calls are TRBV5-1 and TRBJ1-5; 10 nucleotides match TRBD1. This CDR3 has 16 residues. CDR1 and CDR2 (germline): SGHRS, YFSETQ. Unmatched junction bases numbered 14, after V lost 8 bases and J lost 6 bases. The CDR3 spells CASSETGGSVGQPQHF. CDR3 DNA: TGCGCCAGTTCAGAGACAGGGGGCTCCGTTGGTCAGCCCCAGCATTTT.

CDR3 sequence reads: CASSSGDAGELFF. In nucleotides, the CDR3 is TGTGCCAGCAGCAGCGGGGATGCCGGGGAGCTGTTTTTT. V is TRBV6-4 and J is TRBJ2-2, with 7 bases that match TRBD2. The germline V gene has CDR1 MRHNA and CDR2 SNTAGT. This CDR3 is 13 amino acids long. The V and J ends lost 6 bases and 6 bases, in that order; junction bases with no gene match: 4.

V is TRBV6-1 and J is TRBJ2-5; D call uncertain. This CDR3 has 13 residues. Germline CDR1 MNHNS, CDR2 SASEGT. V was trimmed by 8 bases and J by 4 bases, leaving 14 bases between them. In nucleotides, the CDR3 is TGTGCCAGCTGTACCCCCTCCGGAGAGACCCAGTACTTC. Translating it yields CASCTPSGETQYF.

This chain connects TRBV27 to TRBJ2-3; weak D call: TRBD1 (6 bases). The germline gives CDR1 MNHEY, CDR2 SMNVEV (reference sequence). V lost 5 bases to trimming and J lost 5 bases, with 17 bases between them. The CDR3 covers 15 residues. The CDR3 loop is CASSTISLGGDTQYF. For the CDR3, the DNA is TGTGCCAGCAGTACCATATCCCTAGGGGGAGATACGCAGTATTTT.

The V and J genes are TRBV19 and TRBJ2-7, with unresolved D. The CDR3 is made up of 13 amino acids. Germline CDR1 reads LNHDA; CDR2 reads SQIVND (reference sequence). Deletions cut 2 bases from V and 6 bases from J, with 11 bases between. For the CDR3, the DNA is TGTGCCAGTAGTATAAGACTTCTTCGCGAGCAGTACTTC. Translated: CASSIRLLREQYF.

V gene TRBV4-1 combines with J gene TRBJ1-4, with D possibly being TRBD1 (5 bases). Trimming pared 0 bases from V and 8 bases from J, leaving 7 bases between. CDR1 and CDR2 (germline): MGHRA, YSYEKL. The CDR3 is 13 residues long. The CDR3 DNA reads TGCGCCAGCAGCCAAGAGGAGGGGGAAAAACTGTTTTTT. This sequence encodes CASSQEEGEKLFF.

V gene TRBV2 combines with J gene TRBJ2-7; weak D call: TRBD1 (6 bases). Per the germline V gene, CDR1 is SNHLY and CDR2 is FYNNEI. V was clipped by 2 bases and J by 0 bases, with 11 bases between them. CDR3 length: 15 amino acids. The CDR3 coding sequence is TGTGCCAGCAGTGAAAACAGGGAACCCTCCTACGAGCAGTACTTC. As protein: CASSENREPSYEQYF.

CDR3 residues: CASSLGQAGNTIYF. The CDR3 DNA reads TGTGCCAGCAGCTTAGGACAGGCTGGAAACACCATATATTTT. This chain links TRBV7-2 with TRBJ1-3; maybe TRBD1 (6 bases). V lost 1 base and J lost 2, with 6 bases in between. The CDR3 length is 14 residues. Germline loops: CDR1 SGHTA, CDR2 FQGNSA.

In DNA, the CDR3 is TGTGCCAGCAGTGTACGGGGAGGAGAAAAACTGTTTTTT. Amino acid sequence: CASSVRGGEKLFF. The V call is TRBV2, the J call TRBJ1-4; no clear D. The CDR3 contains 13 residues. V lost 4 bases, J lost 8 bases, and 11 bases lay in between. In germline, CDR1 is SNHLY, CDR2 FYNNEI. The full variable domain, in which reference TRBV2 and TRBJ1-4 provide the parts outside the CDR3, is EPEVTQTPSHQVTQMGQEVILRCVPISNHLYFYWYRQILGQKVEFLVSFYNNEISEKSEIFDDQFSVERPDGSNFTLKIRSTKLEDSAMYFCASSVRGGEKLFFGSGTQLSVL.

The CDR3 nucleotides are TGCAGCGTTGAGGTACTAGCGGGCGGGGGGAATGAGCAGTTCTTC. Translated: CSVEVLAGGGNEQFF. This chain joins TRBV29-1 and TRBJ2-1, with TRBD2 matching over 9 bases. The CDR3 spans 15 residues. From germline, CDR1 is SQVTM and CDR2 ANQGSEA. The ends lost 3 bases at V and 7 bases at J; junction bases unmatched: 10.

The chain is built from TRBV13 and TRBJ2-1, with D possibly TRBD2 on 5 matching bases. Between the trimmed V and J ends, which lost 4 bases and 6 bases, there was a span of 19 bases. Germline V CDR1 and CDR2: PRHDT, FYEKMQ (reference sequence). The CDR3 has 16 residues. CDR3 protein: CASSSRPGWGSNEQFF. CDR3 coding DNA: TGTGCCAGCAGCTCAAGACCGGGATGGGGTTCCAATGAGCAGTTCTTC.